This is a list of T cell receptor beta chains from one sample in a study of T cells in Graves' hyperthyroidism and ophthalmopathy. TCRdb re-called the multiplex PCR reads through MiXCR, storing one row per CDR3 protein. The sample records a few hundred thousand distinct CDR3 sequences, roughly an eighth being singletons. The sequenced sample consisted of blood. Every receptor here comes from a woman aged 40 to 49 with Graves' ophthalmopathy. CDR3s include the opening cysteine and the closing phenylalanine or tryptophan. A D gene is named only where the DNA matches it firmly. Clone size appears in some rows only: once, few, many, or a class for an expanded clone.

j_call	d_call	clone_size	v_call	cdr3_aa	cdr3_nt
TRBJ1-2	-	many	TRBV28	CASSLFRLDLDGYTF	TGTGCCAGCAGTTTATTCCGGCTTGACCTTGATGGCTACACCTTC
TRBJ2-7	-	few	TRBV19	CASSIEPGVHEQYF	TGTGCCAGTAGTATAGAGCCAGGGGTTCACGAGCAGTACTTC
TRBJ1-1	-	many	TRBV5-1	CASSLNGHTEAFF	TGCGCCAGCAGCTTGAATGGCCACACTGAAGCTTTCTTT
TRBJ1-3	-	few	TRBV20-1	CSARDQTRGNGNTIYF	TGCAGTGCTAGAGATCAAACAAGGGGTAATGGAAACACCATATATTTT
TRBJ2-4	-	few	TRBV10-1	CASSELVLTKNIQYF	TGCGCCAGCAGTGAGTTGGTCCTGACCAAAAACATTCAGTACTTC
TRBJ2-7	-	-	TRBV5-6	CASSSLLDISYEQYF	TGTGCCAGCAGCTCACTACTAGACATCTCCTACGAGCAGTACTTC
TRBJ2-7	TRBD2	many	TRBV12-3/TRBV12-4	CASSPSGSSPYEQYF	TGTGCCAGCAGTCCTAGCGGGAGCTCCCCCTACGAGCAGTACTTC
TRBJ2-3	TRBD2	few	TRBV6-1	CASSRTSRNTQYF	TGTGCCAGCAGTCGGACTAGCAGGAATACGCAGTATTTT
TRBJ1-2	-	-	TRBV25-1	CASSFLQGGVDGYTF	TGTGCCAGCAGTTTTCTTCAGGGTGGTGTTGATGGCTACACCTTC
TRBJ2-1	-	many	TRBV11-1	CASSLAGSGVTYNEQFF	TGTGCCAGCAGCTTAGCGGGGAGTGGGGTTACCTACAATGAGCAGTTCTTC
TRBJ1-2	TRBD1	many	TRBV27	CASTELGTGEPRYSYTF	TGTGCCAGCACCGAACTCGGGACAGGGGAACCAAGGTACAGCTACACCTTC
TRBJ2-1	-	many	TRBV6-2/TRBV6-3	CASSETGSNEQFF	TGTGCCAGCAGTGAAACGGGTTCCAATGAGCAGTTCTTC
TRBJ2-7	TRBD2	few	TRBV29-1	CSVVASGRGGSYEQYF	TGCAGCGTTGTCGCTAGCGGGAGGGGGGGGTCCTACGAGCAGTACTTC
TRBJ1-2	-	many	TRBV6-4	CASSPGWSNYGYTF	TGTGCCAGCAGTCCCGGTTGGTCTAACTATGGCTACACCTTC
TRBJ2-7	TRBD2	-	TRBV14	CASSQHLTSESSYEQYF	TGTGCCAGCAGCCAACACTTGACTAGCGAGAGTTCCTACGAGCAGTACTTC
TRBJ2-7	TRBD1	-	TRBV20-1	CSARDLDRGGGQQYF	TGCAGTGCTAGAGATCTCGACAGGGGCGGAGGACAGCAGTACTTC
TRBJ2-7	-	many	TRBV7-2	CASSLGVHSYEQYF	TGTGCCAGCAGCTTAGGTGTCCACTCCTACGAGCAGTACTTC
TRBJ2-1	TRBD2	many	TRBV5-5	CASSVTSGRAEHNEQFF	TGTGCCAGCAGCGTGACTAGCGGGAGGGCCGAACACAATGAGCAGTTCTTC
TRBJ2-3	TRBD2	many	TRBV7-9	CASSLNGGLDTQYF	TGTGCCAGCAGCTTAAACGGGGGGTTAGATACGCAGTATTTT
TRBJ1-5	-	-	TRBV5-8	CASKRRISNQPQHF	TGTGCCAGCAAGAGACGGATTAGCAATCAGCCCCAGCATTTT
TRBJ2-1	-	many	TRBV5-5	CASSQRDGYNEQFF	TGTGCCAGCAGCCAACGGGACGGATACAATGAGCAGTTCTTC
TRBJ1-2	-	many	TRBV7-9	CASSLEMRRYTF	TGTGCCAGCAGCTTAGAGATGAGGCGCTACACCTTC
TRBJ1-6	TRBD1	few	TRBV5-1	CASSPRDRASPLHF	TGCGCCAGCAGCCCCCGGGACAGGGCCTCACCCCTCCACTTT
TRBJ1-3	-	-	TRBV11-2	CASSFSPGSGNTIYF	TGTGCCAGCAGCTTTAGTCCAGGCTCTGGAAACACCATATATTTT
TRBJ1-6	-	few	TRBV5-1	CASSLDPPGFSSYNSPLHF	TGCGCCAGCAGCTTGGACCCCCCGGGCTTTAGCTCCTATAATTCACCCCTCCACTTT
TRBJ2-2	TRBD1	-	TRBV6-1	CASSDRGQNTGELFF	TGTGCCAGCAGTGACAGGGGGCAAAACACCGGGGAGCTGTTTTTT
TRBJ2-6	-	few	TRBV19	CASSMRTGDLPGGANVLTF	TGTGCCAGTAGTATGCGAACAGGCGACCTACCAGGTGGGGCCAACGTCCTGACTTTC
TRBJ1-4	-	many	TRBV11-3	CASSLRIGSEKLFF	TGTGCCAGCAGCCTACGGATCGGTTCTGAAAAACTGTTTTTT
TRBJ1-2	TRBD1	many	TRBV7-2	CASSLGTGKCTF	TGTGCCAGCAGCTTAGGGACAGGGAAGTGCACCTTC
TRBJ1-1	TRBD1	-	TRBV7-9	CASSLRGGDSLNTEAFF	TGTGCCAGCAGCTTGAGGGGTGGGGACAGCTTGAACACTGAAGCTTTCTTT